The 18 T cell receptor beta chains listed next were all sequenced from one sample in a study of blood T cell repertoires in COVID-19. Using immunoSEQ multiplex PCR, the repertoire was profiled, and TCRdb retains in-frame clones only, with some absent. Counted here are 130,000 or so clones, 80% to 90% occurring once; the ten biggest clones make up about 1.6%. Sequenced sample: peripheral blood. Receptors were obtained from a woman in her sixties or seventies with acute or convalescent COVID-19.

This clone has only a few counts. The chain uses TRBV7-2 and TRBJ2-7; 10 nucleotides agree with TRBD2. Germline CDR1 reads SGHTA; CDR2 reads FQGNSA. This CDR3 spans 17 amino acids. The trim removed 2 bases at V and 2 bases at J, leaving 9 bases unmatched. CDR3 DNA: TGTGCCAGCAGCTTATCCCTAGCGGGGGTGACCCCCTACGAGCAGTACTTC. It is translated as CASSLSLAGVTPYEQYF.

The CDR3 nucleotides read TGTGCCAGCGGAACAGCTAATTCACCCCTCCACTTT. Translation: CASGTANSPLHF. The chain is built from TRBV6-5 and TRBJ1-6; D remains unclear. V was shortened by 8 bases and J by 6 bases, with 8 bases between the two germline ends. Germline V lookup: CDR1 MNHEY, CDR2 SVGAGI. CDR3 length: 12 residues.

The CDR3 loop is CASSSSPTEAFF. The CDR3 region has the DNA TGTGCCAGCAGTTCGAGTCCCACTGAAGCTTTCTTT. This chain connects TRBV28 to TRBJ1-1; D is unclear. Germline V gene data show CDR1 as MDHEN and CDR2 as SYDVKM. This CDR3 is built from 12 residues. The V and J ends lost 4 bases and 4 bases respectively, with 7 bases between them.

The chain recombines TRBV19 with TRBJ2-7, with 7 bases aligning to TRBD1. The CDR3 runs to 14 residues. Unmatched junction bases numbered 7, after V lost 5 bases and J lost 3 bases. The germline V gene has CDR1 LNHDA and CDR2 SQIVND (reference sequence). CDR3 sequence: CASSVGTELYEQYF. The DNA for the CDR3 is TGTGCCAGTAGTGTTGGGACAGAGCTCTACGAGCAGTACTTC.

This clone was counted once. The V and J genes are TRBV4-2 and TRBJ2-1; 12 bases map to TRBD2. Germline-derived CDR1 and CDR2 are LGHNA and YNFKEQ. After removal of 5 bases from V and 6 bases from J, the junction contained 5 bases not matched to a gene. The CDR3 length is 15 residues. CDR3: CASSASGGDLNEQFF. CDR3 in DNA: TGTGCCAGCAGCGCTAGCGGGGGGGATCTCAATGAGCAGTTCTTC.

The table lists this clone with a few counts. The chain recombines TRBV13 with TRBJ2-1; the D gene is possibly TRBD1 (6 bases). Germline-derived CDR1 and CDR2 are PRHDT and FYEKMQ (reference sequence). Trimming took off 4 bases at V and 6 bases at J, with 10 bases between the two ends. This CDR3 comprises 13 residues. CDR3 sequence: CASSSRTVNEQFF. In nucleotides, the CDR3 is TGTGCCAGCAGCTCCCGGACAGTCAATGAGCAGTTCTTC.

This rearrangement joins TRBV7-2 to TRBJ1-5; tentative D call: TRBD1 (5 bases). The CDR3 runs 15 residues. The germline V gene encodes CDR1 SGHTA and CDR2 FQGNSA. V was pared by 1 base and J by 1 base, with 8 bases between. Written as DNA, the CDR3 is TGTGCCAGCAGCTTAGGGGCAGGGAGCAATCAGCCCCAGCATTTT. This codes for CASSLGAGSNQPQHF. Full variable domain (outside the CDR3, taken from reference TRBV7-2 and TRBJ1-5): GAGVSQSPSNKVTEKGKDVELRCDPISGHTALYWYRQSLGQGLEFLIYFQGNSAPDKSGLPSDRFSAERTGGSVSTLTIQRTQQEDSAVYLCASSLGAGSNQPQHFGDGTRLSIL.

The chain is built from TRBV7-3 and TRBJ2-2, with D tentatively TRBD1 (5 bases). CDR1 and CDR2 (germline): SGHTA, FQGTGA. With 1 base removed from V and 4 bases from J, the gap between germline ends came to 13 bases. CDR3 length: 16 amino acids. The CDR3 bases are TGTGCCAGCAGCTTAAGTGGCCAGGGTGGCACCGGGGAGCTGTTTTTT. The encoded protein is CASSLSGQGGTGELFF. The complete variable domain, with remaining parts taken from reference TRBV7-3 and TRBJ2-2, reads GAGVSQTPSNKVTEKGKYVELRCDPISGHTALYWYRQSLGQGPEFLIYFQGTGAADDSGLPNDRFFAVRPEGSVSTLKIQRTERGDSAVYLCASSLSGQGGTGELFFGEGSRLTVL.

The chain employs TRBV5-1 and TRBJ2-2, with D perhaps TRBD1 (5 bases). V was shortened by 2 bases and J by 1 base, with 6 bases between the two germline ends. This CDR3 has 14 residues. Germline loops: CDR1 SGHRS, CDR2 YFSETQ. CDR3 amino acids: CASSFGQNTGELFF. CDR3 DNA sequence: TGCGCCAGCAGCTTCGGACAGAACACCGGGGAGCTGTTTTTT.

The rearrangement uses TRBV7-2 and TRBJ2-1; no clear D. V was cut by 6 bases and J by 2 bases, with 14 bases left in between. The V gene's germline CDR1 is SGHTA and CDR2 FQGNSA. This CDR3 is built from 15 residues. The CDR3 nucleotides read TGTGCCAGCAGTCAGAGGAGTTCTACCTACAATGAGCAGTTCTTC. Translating gives CASSQRSSTYNEQFF.

V gene TRBV7-8 combines with J gene TRBJ2-5; 9 bases map to TRBD1. V shed 6 bases and J 5 bases; nucleotides not matched to a gene: 22. The CDR3 is made up of 19 amino acids. CDR1 and CDR2 from the germline V gene are SGHVS and FQNEAQ. CDR3 nucleotide sequence: TGTGCCAGCAGGCCAGCGTCCCTAAAAACAGGGGGCTGGCGGGAGACCCAGTACTTC. This gives the protein CASRPASLKTGGWRETQYF.

The chain employs TRBV9 and TRBJ1-1, with D possibly matching TRBD1 (6 bases). The CDR3 runs to 13 residues. The germline V and J ends were trimmed by 2 bases and 4 bases, with 9 bases remaining between them. CDR1 is SGDLS and CDR2 is YYNGEE in the germline V gene. CDR3 amino acids: CASSVGGATEAFF. CDR3 coding DNA: TGTGCCAGCAGCGTGGGGGGGGCCACTGAAGCTTTCTTT.

V is TRBV6-1 and J is TRBJ1-4; TRBD1 might be the D (5 bases). Trimming left V 0 bases short and J 4 bases short, with 9 bases between. Germline V lookup: CDR1 MNHNS, CDR2 SASEGT. The CDR3 contains 15 residues. CDR3 in DNA: TGTGCCAGCAGTGAAGCTGGGGACTTTAATGAAAAACTGTTTTTT. It codes for CASSEAGDFNEKLFF.

The V and J genes are TRBV3-1 (or the pseudogene TRBV3-2) and TRBJ1-1; tentatively, D is TRBD1 (5 bases). Germline CDR1 and CDR2: LGHDT and YNNKEL (reference sequence). Trimming pared 4 bases from V and 5 bases from J, leaving 11 bases between. The CDR3 has 13 residues. In nucleotides, the CDR3 is TGTGCCAGCAGCCGGCAGGGAGGAACTGAAGCTTTCTTT. This translates into CASSRQGGTEAFF.

The CDR3 protein is CASQEGAGGNEQFF. CDR3 coding DNA: TGTGCCAGCCAAGAGGGTGCGGGAGGGAATGAGCAGTTCTTC. The rearrangement uses TRBV18 and TRBJ2-1, with TRBD2 identical over 9 bases. The junction had 9 bases not matched to a gene; V was cut back by 8 bases and J by 7 bases. Germline V gene data show CDR1 as KGHSH and CDR2 as LQKENI. This CDR3 has 14 residues.

This sequence joins TRBV11-2 and TRBJ2-7; D might be TRBD2 (6 bases). The length of the CDR3 is 14 residues. The germline V and J ends were trimmed by 3 bases and 4 bases, with 13 bases remaining between them. Germline-derived CDR1 and CDR2 are SGHAT and FQNNGV. DNA for the CDR3: TGTGCCAGCAGCTTGGGTCTAGGGACTTACGAGCAGTACTTC. This translates into CASSLGLGTYEQYF.

The chain recombines TRBV19 with TRBJ1-5, with a tentative D call TRBD1 (5 bases). Germline V gene data show CDR1 as LNHDA and CDR2 as SQIVND (reference sequence). Trimming removed 7 bases from V and 6 bases from J, with 16 bases in between. The CDR3 totals 14 residues. The CDR3: CASTLSHGGQPQHF. CDR3 nucleotides: TGTGCCAGTACTCTATCCCACGGGGGTCAGCCCCAGCATTTT. Full variable domain (remainder filled in from reference TRBV19 and TRBJ1-5): DGGITQSPKYLFRKEGQNVTLSCEQNLNHDAMYWYRQDPGQGLRLIYYSQIVNDFQKGDIAEGYSVSREKKESFPLTVTSAQKNPTAFYLCASTLSHGGQPQHFGDGTRLSIL.

This clone was seen only a few times. V and J are TRBV25-1 and TRBJ2-7, with D possibly matching TRBD1 (5 bases). Looked up from germline, CDR1 is MGHDK and CDR2 is SYGVNS. The CDR3 spans 14 residues. Trimming pared 3 bases from V and 6 bases from J, leaving 15 bases between. The CDR3 here is CASSEWQGRSEQYF. CDR3 nucleotide sequence: TGTGCCAGCAGTGAGTGGCAGGGAAGGAGCGAGCAGTACTTC.